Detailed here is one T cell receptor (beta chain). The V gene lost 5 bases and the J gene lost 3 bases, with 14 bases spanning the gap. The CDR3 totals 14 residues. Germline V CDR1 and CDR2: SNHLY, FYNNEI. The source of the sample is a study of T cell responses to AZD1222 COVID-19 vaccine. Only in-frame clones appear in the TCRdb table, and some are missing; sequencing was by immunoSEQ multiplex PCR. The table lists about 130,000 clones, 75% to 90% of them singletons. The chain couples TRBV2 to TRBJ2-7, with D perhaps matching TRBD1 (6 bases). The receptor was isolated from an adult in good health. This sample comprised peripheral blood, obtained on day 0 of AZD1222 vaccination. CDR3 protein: CASSRGHSLYEQYF. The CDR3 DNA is TGTGCCAGCAGTCGGGGACACTCGCTCTACGAGCAGTACTTC.